This T cell receptor (beta chain) derives from a study of T cell repertoires in cytomegalovirus infection. Study summary: HLA-B-restricted CMV epitopes that are well studied, plus recently identified HLA-C-restricted ones, were used by the study. Indications came from public TCR beta signatures; they pointed to CMV infection and to a matching HLA type.

CDR3 length: 17 residues. The germline V and J ends were trimmed by 5 bases and 6 bases, with 22 bases remaining between them. CDR1 SGHVS and CDR2 FNYEAQ come from the germline V gene. As concerns this clonotype: Its specificity is unknown.

TCRdb re-derived calls from the reads in MiXCR, one entry per CDR3 protein. The top ten hold roughly 20% of the sample, which has under 850,000 distinct CDR3 sequences, 30% to 40% seen once. The source material was cultured PBMCs, sampled from culture after CMV antigen stimulation. The sequence derives from a human donor in good health (CMV status not recorded). Some clones in this sample may be carry-over from other donors' samples. The chain carries TRBV7-6 and TRBJ2-2; TRBD2 is a possible D gene (5 bases). The CDR3 DNA reads TGTGCCAGCAGCCCCTTTCGGGATTTTCCGGGGTCCGGGGAGCTGTTTTTT. Protein product: CASSPFRDFPGSGELFF.